What follows describes a single TCR beta chain. Its antigen is as yet unknown. Specified time point: newly diagnosed, previously untreated cHL patient sample. Researchers used magnetic negative selection to pull out pure CD4+ T cells from thawed PBMCs. The sample originates from a study of PD-1 blockade in classical Hodgkin lymphoma. This CDR3 has 13 residues. The junction had 12 bases not matched to a gene; V was cut back by 5 bases and J by 13 bases. Germline assignment: CDR1 SNHLY and CDR2 FYNNEI. Profiling relied on immunoSEQ multiplex PCR, and the TCRdb table lists in-frame clones only, not all of them. Among about 30,000 clones listed, roughly nine tenths were seen once. General study points: Repertoire differences have undefined causes, possibly disease activity or prior therapy. Baseline TCR diversity was reportedly lower in newly diagnosed patients than in healthy donors. It was reported as lower still in relapsed/refractory patients.

The V gene is TRBV2, the J gene TRBJ2-5; TRBD1 agrees at 8 bases. Sequencing used CD4+ T cells from blood. This TCR was sampled from a human donor with classical Hodgkin lymphoma. The CDR3, as DNA: TGTGCCAGCAGTCGACAGGGGCGGGCTGGGAGGTACTTC. The encoded protein is CASSRQGRAGRYF.